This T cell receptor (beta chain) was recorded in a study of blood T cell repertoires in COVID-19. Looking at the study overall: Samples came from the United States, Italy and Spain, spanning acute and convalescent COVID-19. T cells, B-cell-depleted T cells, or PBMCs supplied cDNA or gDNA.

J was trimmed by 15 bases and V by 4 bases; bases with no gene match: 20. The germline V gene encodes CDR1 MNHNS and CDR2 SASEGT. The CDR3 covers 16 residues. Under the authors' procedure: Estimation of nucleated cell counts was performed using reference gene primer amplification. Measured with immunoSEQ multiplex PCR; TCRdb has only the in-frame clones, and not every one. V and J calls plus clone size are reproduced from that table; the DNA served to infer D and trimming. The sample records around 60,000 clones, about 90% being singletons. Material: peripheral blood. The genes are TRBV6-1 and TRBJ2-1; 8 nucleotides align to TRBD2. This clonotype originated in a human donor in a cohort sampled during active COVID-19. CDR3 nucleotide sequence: TGTGCCAGCAGTGTAAATGTTGGAGGGGTGAGCGGGAGCCTGTTCTTC. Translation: CASSVNVGGVSGSLFF.